Shown below are 29 T cell receptor beta chains from a single sample sequenced in a study of identifying expanded T cells in peripheral blood (dated by TCRdb to 2018 to 2020). Preparation of the library involved the immunoSEQ multiplex PCR assay. TCRdb re-hosts the immuneACCESS table, in-frame sequences only. Its copies lack some clones; in the studies checked, an unresolved V gene accounts for under half of them, and the cause for the rest is not known. In this sample the table shows 90,000 to 120,000 clones, 80% to 90% of which occur a single time. Of the sample, about 15% falls within the top ten clones. Sequencing was performed on blood. These receptors all come from a person between 18 and 69 years old in good health.

The genes are TRBV7-8 and TRBJ1-2; D unclear. The CDR3 has 14 residues. Germline V gene sequence: CDR1 SGHVS, CDR2 FQNEAQ. V was pared by 1 base and J by 8 bases, with 14 bases between. The CDR3 here is CASSLGENQWGYTF. In nucleotides, the CDR3 is TGTGCCAGCAGCTTAGGCGAGAACCAGTGGGGCTACACCTTC.

This sequence joins TRBV6-5 and TRBJ1-5; D is uncertain. CDR1 is MNHEY and CDR2 is SVGAGI in the germline V gene. V gave up 11 bases and J gave up 0 bases, with 8 bases separating them. The CDR3 loop spans 12 amino acids. The CDR3 DNA follows: TGTGCCGCGGGTCATAGCAATCAGCCCCAGCATTTT. Translation: CAAGHSNQPQHF.

This chain connects TRBV5-8 to TRBJ1-2; D is undetermined. The V gene lost 0 bases and the J gene lost 0 bases, with 9 bases spanning the gap. Germline V gene sequence: CDR1 SGHTS, CDR2 YDEGEE. The CDR3 sequence is 15 residues long. CDR3 nucleotides: TGTGCCAGCAGCTTGGAGGGCAGAGCTAACTATGGCTACACCTTC. Encoded protein: CASSLEGRANYGYTF. Variable domain in full (rest from reference TRBV5-8 and TRBJ1-2): EAGVTQSPTHLIKTRGQQATLRCSPISGHTSVYWYQQALGLGLQFLLWYDEGEERNRGNFPPRFSGRQFPNYSSELNVNALELEDSALYLCASSLEGRANYGYTFGSGTRLTVV.

The chain carries TRBV21-1 and TRBJ2-7; the DNA was not used to check the table's D call, TRBD1. TRBV21-1 corresponds to a pseudogene. The CDR3 sequence is 17 residues long. The CDR3 loop reads CASSQAGTGGLLYEQYF. The CDR3 DNA sequence: TGTGCCAGCAGCCAGGCCGGGACAGGGGGCCTCCTCTACGAGCAGTACTTC.

This clone was observed once. The rearrangement uses TRBV2 and TRBJ2-1; TRBD2 matches at 14 bases. This CDR3 contains 16 residues. With V trimmed by 2 bases and J by 5 bases, 2 bases remained unmatched. Looked up from germline, CDR1 is SNHLY and CDR2 is FYNNEI. In nucleotides, the CDR3 is TGTGCCAGCAGTGAAAGACTAGCGGGGGGGGACAATGAGCAGTTCTTC. It encodes CASSERLAGGDNEQFF.

The chain combines TRBV4-2 with TRBJ2-7; D unclear. V was pared by 4 bases and J by 0 bases, with 13 bases between. This CDR3 has 15 residues. Germline values: CDR1 LGHNA, CDR2 YNFKEQ. CDR3 nucleotide sequence: TGTGCCAGCAGCCCAACGGCTGGTTCCTCCTACGAGCAGTACTTC. Amino acid sequence: CASSPTAGSSYEQYF.

V gene TRBV9 combines with J gene TRBJ2-5, with D tentatively TRBD1 (6 bases). Per the germline V gene, CDR1 is SGDLS and CDR2 is YYNGEE. V was trimmed by 4 bases and J by 0 bases, leaving 10 bases between them. The CDR3 sequence is 14 residues long. Here the CDR3 reads CASSSGDNQETQYF. CDR3 nucleotide sequence: TGTGCCAGCAGCTCCGGGGACAACCAAGAGACCCAGTACTTC.

This clone was recorded only once. In DNA form, the CDR3 reads TGTGCCAGCAGACAAAGGGGCACCTCCTACGAGCAGTACTTC. Translation: CASRQRGTSYEQYF. V usage is TRBV7-2 and J usage is TRBJ2-7, with D possibly being TRBD1 (5 bases). CDR3 size: 14 residues. CDR1 and CDR2 from the germline V gene are SGHTA and FQGNSA. The ends were cut back, 6 bases at V and 0 bases at J, with 12 bases in the middle.

This sequence joins TRBV7-6 and TRBJ2-2; the D is unclear. The CDR3 consists of 13 residues. Germline values: CDR1 SGHVS, CDR2 FNYEAQ. V was cut by 5 bases and J by 6 bases, with 10 bases left in between. CDR3 nucleotide sequence: TGTGCCAGCAGCATGATAATACCCGGGGAGCTGTTTTTT. The encoded protein is CASSMIIPGELFF.

V usage is TRBV5-6 and J usage is TRBJ2-7, with TRBD1 matching over 10 bases. The V gene's germline CDR1 is SGHDT and CDR2 YYEEEE. The CDR3 is made up of 15 amino acids. Trimming took 3 bases from V and 0 from J; bases not matched to a gene: 3. CDR3 residues: CASSWDRGSSYEQYF. CDR3 nucleotide sequence: TGTGCCAGCAGCTGGGACAGGGGAAGCTCCTACGAGCAGTACTTC.

For the CDR3, the DNA is TGTGCCAGCAGCCTGCGGGGGCGAAACGGGGAGCTGTTTTTT. It yields the protein CASSLRGRNGELFF. The rearrangement uses TRBV11-3 and TRBJ2-2, with D possibly being TRBD2 (7 bases). Germline V CDR1 and CDR2: SGHNT, YENEEA. Trimming stripped 5 bases from V and 7 bases from J, with 14 bases between. CDR3 size: 14 residues.

The rearrangement joins TRBV30 to TRBJ2-1; 11 nucleotides align to TRBD1. V was pared by 0 bases and J by 4 bases, with 11 bases of the junction left unmatched. The germline CDR1 and CDR2 sequences are GTSNPN and SVGIG (reference sequence). This CDR3 has 18 amino acids. Written as DNA, the CDR3 is TGTGCCTGGAGTGTATTCCCCTTTCGGGACAGGGGGTACAATGAGCAGTTCTTC. Translated, it gives CAWSVFPFRDRGYNEQFF.

This clone occurred once. This sequence joins TRBV5-6 and TRBJ2-5; the match to TRBD2 covers 9 bases. Germline V gives CDR1 SGHDT, CDR2 YYEEEE. This CDR3 is built from 15 residues. With V trimmed by 0 bases and J by 5 bases, 5 bases remained unmatched. This chain's CDR3 is CASSLEASGDETQYF. Here the CDR3 DNA reads TGTGCCAGCAGCTTGGAGGCTAGCGGGGATGAGACCCAGTACTTC. Looking up the rest from reference TRBV5-6 and TRBJ2-5 gives the full variable domain: DAGVTQSPTHLIKTRGQQVTLRCSPKSGHDTVSWYQQALGQGPQFIFQYYEEEERQRGNFPDRFSGHQFPNYSSELNVNALLLGDSALYLCASSLEASGDETQYFGPGTRLLVL.

The chain carries TRBV7-9 and TRBJ2-7; D not certain. Looked up from germline, CDR1 is SEHNR and CDR2 is FQNEAQ (reference sequence). CDR3 size: 14 residues. V lost 0 bases, J lost 3 bases, and 9 bases lay in between. CDR3 in amino acids: CASSLAGVHYEQYF. The CDR3 DNA follows: TGTGCCAGCAGCTTAGCAGGAGTGCACTACGAGCAGTACTTC.

The chain is built from TRBV5-4 and TRBJ1-6; no definite D call. The CDR3 extends over 15 amino acids. The V gene's germline CDR1 is SGHNT and CDR2 YYREEE (reference sequence). Trimming took 5 bases from V and 0 from J, leaving 9 bases between them. The CDR3: CASRWVGSYNSPLHF. DNA of the CDR3: TGTGCCAGCAGATGGGTAGGCTCCTATAATTCACCCCTCCACTTT.

DNA of the CDR3: TGTGCCAGCAGCTTGGATTCCGAGAGTTACAATGAGCAGTTCTTC. Its translation: CASSLDSESYNEQFF. V usage is TRBV5-4 and J usage is TRBJ2-1; D is uncertain. The germline V and J ends were trimmed by 0 bases and 4 bases, with 11 bases remaining between them. Germline V gene sequence: CDR1 SGHNT, CDR2 YYREEE (reference sequence). The CDR3 length is 15 residues.

This chain uses TRBV28 with TRBJ2-1; 11 nucleotides line up with TRBD1. CDR3 length: 17 residues. V lost 4 bases and J lost 3; bases outside the gene matches: 8. Germline CDR1 MDHEN, CDR2 SYDVKM. The DNA of the CDR3 is TGTGCCAGCAGTTCCCTTGGGACAGGGGGAAGCTACAATGAGCAGTTCTTC. Amino acids: CASSSLGTGGSYNEQFF. Complete variable domain (other parts from reference TRBV28 and TRBJ2-1): DVKVTQSSRYLVKRTGEKVFLECVQDMDHENMFWYRQDPGLGLRLIYFSYDVKMKEKGDIPEGYSVSREKKERFSLILESASTNQTSMYLCASSSLGTGGSYNEQFFGPGTRLTVL.

The chain uses TRBV4-2 and TRBJ2-3, with D uncertain. CDR1 and CDR2 (germline): LGHNA, YNFKEQ. V lost 3 bases, J lost 0 bases, and 25 bases lay in between. This CDR3 has 20 amino acids. The CDR3 DNA reads TGTGCCAGCAGCCAGTACTCGAACGGGCCCTCAACGTCTAGCACAGATACGCAGTATTTT. Amino acids: CASSQYSNGPSTSSTDTQYF.

In DNA, the CDR3 is TGTGCCAGCAGCCGTGGGTCGGGGGATCAGCCCCAGCATTTT. It translates to CASSRGSGDQPQHF. The chain links TRBV6-5 to TRBJ1-5; TRBD1 might be the D (5 bases). Trimming stripped 6 bases from V and 5 bases from J, with 14 bases between. This CDR3 is built from 14 residues. CDR1 is MNHEY, CDR2 SVGAGI, per germline.

This chain links TRBV30 with TRBJ1-2; tentatively, D is TRBD1 (6 bases). CDR3 length: 16 amino acids. Germline V gives CDR1 GTSNPN, CDR2 SVGIG (reference sequence). The V end was cut by 1 base, the J end by 0 bases, with 15 bases between. CDR3 coding DNA: TGTGCCTGGAGTGGCCTTCGGGGGGCGCCTAACTATGGCTACACCTTC. Translated, it gives CAWSGLRGAPNYGYTF.

The CDR3 DNA reads as TGTGCCAGCAGCTTGTACGCCTATGGTGGCTACACCTTC. Protein sequence: CASSLYAYGGYTF. This chain joins TRBV5-6 and TRBJ1-2; D remains unclear. The V and J ends lost 1 base and 7 bases respectively, with 11 bases between them. The length of the CDR3 is 13 residues. Germline CDR1 reads SGHDT; CDR2 reads YYEEEE.

This chain links TRBV5-4 with TRBJ2-5; either TRBD1 or TRBD2 may supply D (6 bases each). CDR1 is SGHNT and CDR2 is YYREEE in the germline V gene (reference sequence). CDR3 size: 16 residues. Trimming took off 6 bases at V and 5 bases at J, with 23 bases between the two ends. In nucleotides, the CDR3 is TGTGCCAGCAAAGATGGGGACGGGGGCTTTACGGAGACCCAGTACTTC. Translation gives CASKDGDGGFTETQYF.

V gene TRBV30 combines with J gene TRBJ2-1; possible D gene TRBD2, 5 bases. CDR1 and CDR2 from the germline V gene are GTSNPN and SVGIG (reference sequence). The CDR3 extends over 12 amino acids. Trimming cost V 0 bases and J 12 bases, with 12 bases left between them. This chain's CDR3 is CAWSVVTAGQFF. The CDR3 bases are TGTGCCTGGAGTGTCGTGACCGCGGGGCAGTTCTTC. The variable domain in full, completed from reference TRBV30 and TRBJ2-1, reads SQTIHQWPATLVQPVGSPLSLECTVEGTSNPNLYWYRQAAGRGLQLLFYSVGIGQISSEVPQNLSASRPQDRQFILSSKKLLLSDSGFYLCAWSVVTAGQFFGPGTRLTVL.

V and J are TRBV21-1 and TRBJ2-5; the table names TRBD1, a call not compared with the DNA. TRBV21-1 is assigned pseudogene status. The CDR3 sequence is 13 residues long. CDR3 nucleotide sequence: TGTGCCAGCAGCAACGGACAAAAAGAGACCCAGTACTTC. Translating it yields CASSNGQKETQYF.

CDR3 amino acids: CASRQSSGNTIYF. CDR3 DNA: TGTGCCAGCAGGCAGTCCTCTGGAAACACCATATATTTT. The chain employs TRBV28 and TRBJ1-3, with D hard to call. The CDR3 spans 13 residues. The germline V gene has CDR1 MDHEN and CDR2 SYDVKM. V was cut by 6 bases and J by 0 bases, with 6 bases left in between.

The V gene is TRBV18, the J gene TRBJ1-1; possible D gene TRBD1, 6 bases. Germline CDR1 reads KGHSH; CDR2 reads LQKENI. The V and J ends lost 3 bases and 1 base respectively, with 15 bases between them. The CDR3 loop spans 16 amino acids. DNA for the CDR3: TGTGCCAGCTCACCTTTTCCGGGGGCGGCGAACACTGAAGCTTTCTTT. Translation gives CASSPFPGAANTEAFF.

The chain recombines TRBV7-9 with TRBJ1-5; TRBD1 agrees at 7 bases. V trimming: 2 bases; J trimming: 4 bases; junction bases outside the gene matches: 2. CDR1 SEHNR and CDR2 FQNEAQ come from the germline V gene (reference sequence). This CDR3 spans 14 amino acids. The CDR3 DNA sequence: TGTGCCAGCAGCTTACAGGGGGGTAATCAGCCCCAGCATTTT. Amino acids: CASSLQGGNQPQHF.

The rearrangement uses TRBV7-2 and TRBJ1-2; 11 bases map to TRBD1. CDR3 length: 18 amino acids. The germline V gene encodes CDR1 SGHTA and CDR2 FQGNSA. J was trimmed by 2 bases and V by 3 bases; bases with no gene match: 11. The CDR3 nucleotides are TGTGCCAGCAGCTTGAGCGCGGTCCGGGACAGGGGGAACTATGGCTACACCTTC. Translated, it gives CASSLSAVRDRGNYGYTF.

The gene calls are TRBV7-2 and TRBJ1-2; no clear D. The germline gives CDR1 SGHTA, CDR2 FQGNSA. The CDR3 covers 12 residues. Trimming left V 4 bases short and J 4 bases short, with 7 bases between. The DNA for the CDR3 is TGTGCCAGCAGCTCGATCCCCTATGGCTACACCTTC. Residues: CASSSIPYGYTF.